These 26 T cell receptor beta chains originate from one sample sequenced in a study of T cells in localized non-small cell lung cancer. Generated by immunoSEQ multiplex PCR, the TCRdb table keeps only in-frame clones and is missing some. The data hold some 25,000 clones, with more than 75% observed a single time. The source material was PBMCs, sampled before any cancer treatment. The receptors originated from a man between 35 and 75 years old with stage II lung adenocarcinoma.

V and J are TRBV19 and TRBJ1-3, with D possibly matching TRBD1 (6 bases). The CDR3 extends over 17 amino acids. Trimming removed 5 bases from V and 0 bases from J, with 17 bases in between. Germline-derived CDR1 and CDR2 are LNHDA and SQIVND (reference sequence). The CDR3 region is CASSSAGVLTSGNTIYF. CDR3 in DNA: TGTGCCAGTAGTTCGGCAGGGGTCCTGACCTCTGGAAACACCATATATTTT.

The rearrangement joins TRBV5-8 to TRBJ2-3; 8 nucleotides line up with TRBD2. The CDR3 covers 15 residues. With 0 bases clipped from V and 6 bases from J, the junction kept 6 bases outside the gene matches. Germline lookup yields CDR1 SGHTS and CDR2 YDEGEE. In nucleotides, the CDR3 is TGTGCCAGCAGCTTGGAAGCGGGGGCGCGGGATACGCAGTATTTT. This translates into CASSLEAGARDTQYF.

The DNA for the CDR3 is TGTGCCTGGAGTCATTCGAACACTGAAGCTTTCTTT. As protein: CAWSHSNTEAFF. V and J are TRBV30 and TRBJ1-1; D not resolved. This CDR3 has 12 residues. V dropped 2 bases and J dropped 1 base, with 5 bases sitting between them. Germline CDR1 GTSNPN, CDR2 SVGIG (reference sequence).

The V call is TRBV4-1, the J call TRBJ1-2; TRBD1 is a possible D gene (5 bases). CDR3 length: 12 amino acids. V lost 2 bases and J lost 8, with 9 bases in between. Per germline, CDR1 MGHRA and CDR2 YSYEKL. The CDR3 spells CASSQQGIGYTF. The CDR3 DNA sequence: TGCGCCAGCAGCCAACAGGGAATCGGCTACACCTTC.

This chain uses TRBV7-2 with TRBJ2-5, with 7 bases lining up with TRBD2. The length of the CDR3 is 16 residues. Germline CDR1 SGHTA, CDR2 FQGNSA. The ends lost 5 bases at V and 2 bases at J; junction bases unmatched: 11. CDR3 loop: CASSHSAGEGQETQYF. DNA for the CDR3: TGTGCCAGCAGCCACAGCGCGGGGGAAGGGCAAGAGACCCAGTACTTC.

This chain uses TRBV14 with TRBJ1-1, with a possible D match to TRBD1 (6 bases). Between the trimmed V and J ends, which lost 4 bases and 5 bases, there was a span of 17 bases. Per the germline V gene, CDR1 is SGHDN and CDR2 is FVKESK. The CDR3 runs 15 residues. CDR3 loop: CASSLGGGAKTEAFF. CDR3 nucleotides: TGTGCCAGCAGCCTCGGGGGGGGCGCGAAGACTGAAGCTTTCTTT.

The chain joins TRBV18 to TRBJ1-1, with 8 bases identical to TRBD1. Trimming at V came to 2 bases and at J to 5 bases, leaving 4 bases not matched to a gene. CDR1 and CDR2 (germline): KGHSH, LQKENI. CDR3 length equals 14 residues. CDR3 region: CASSPTGGGTEAFF. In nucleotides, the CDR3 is TGTGCCAGCTCACCAACAGGGGGTGGGACTGAAGCTTTCTTT.

CDR3 nucleotide sequence: TGTGCCAGCAGCTTATCAGGACTTAGCTCCTACGAGCAGTACTTC. Amino acids: CASSLSGLSSYEQYF. The chain carries TRBV7-9 and TRBJ2-7; D possibly corresponds to TRBD2 (5 bases). CDR3 size: 15 residues. Trimming removed 2 bases at V and 0 bases at J, with 11 bases between. CDR1 is SEHNR and CDR2 is FQNEAQ in the germline V gene (reference sequence).

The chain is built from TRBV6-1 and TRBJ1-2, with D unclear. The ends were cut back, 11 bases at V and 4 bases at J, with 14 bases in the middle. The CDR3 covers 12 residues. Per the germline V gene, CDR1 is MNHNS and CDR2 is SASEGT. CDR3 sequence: CAYRWPLYGYTF. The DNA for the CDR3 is TGTGCCTACCGATGGCCCCTCTATGGCTACACCTTC.

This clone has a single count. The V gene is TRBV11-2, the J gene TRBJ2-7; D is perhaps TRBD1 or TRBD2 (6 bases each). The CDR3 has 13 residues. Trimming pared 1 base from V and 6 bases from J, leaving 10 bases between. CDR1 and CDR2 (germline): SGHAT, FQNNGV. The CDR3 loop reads CASSLGPGAEQYF. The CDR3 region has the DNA TGTGCCAGCAGCTTAGGGCCGGGGGCCGAGCAGTACTTC.

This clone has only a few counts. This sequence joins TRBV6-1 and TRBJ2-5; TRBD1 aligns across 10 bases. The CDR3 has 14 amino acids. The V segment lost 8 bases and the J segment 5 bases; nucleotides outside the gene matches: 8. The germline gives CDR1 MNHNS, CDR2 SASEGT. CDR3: CASGRDRGSETQYF. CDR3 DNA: TGTGCCAGCGGCCGGGACAGGGGCTCGGAGACCCAGTACTTC.

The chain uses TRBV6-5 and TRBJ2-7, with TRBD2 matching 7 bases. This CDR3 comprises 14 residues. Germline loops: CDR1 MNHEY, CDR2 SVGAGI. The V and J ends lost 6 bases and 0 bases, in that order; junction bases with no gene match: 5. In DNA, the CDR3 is TGTGCCAGCAGCTGGACGGGGGGCTCCTACGAGCAGTACTTC. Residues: CASSWTGGSYEQYF.

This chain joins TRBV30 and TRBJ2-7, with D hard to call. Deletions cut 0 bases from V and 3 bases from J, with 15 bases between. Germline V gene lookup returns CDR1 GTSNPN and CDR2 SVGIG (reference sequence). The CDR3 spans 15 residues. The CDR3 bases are TGTGCCTGGAGTGTATCATGGGGTACGGACTACGAGCAGTACTTC. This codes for CAWSVSWGTDYEQYF.

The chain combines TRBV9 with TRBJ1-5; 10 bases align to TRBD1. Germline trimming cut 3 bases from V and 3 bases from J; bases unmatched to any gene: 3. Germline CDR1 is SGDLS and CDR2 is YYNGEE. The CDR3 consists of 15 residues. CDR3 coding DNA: TGTGCCAGCAGCGCGACAGGGGGCAACAATCAGCCCCAGCATTTT. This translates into CASSATGGNNQPQHF.

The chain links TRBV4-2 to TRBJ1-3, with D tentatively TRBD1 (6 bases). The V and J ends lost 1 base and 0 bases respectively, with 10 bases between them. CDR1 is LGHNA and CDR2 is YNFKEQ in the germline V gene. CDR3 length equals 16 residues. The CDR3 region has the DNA TGTGCCAGCAGCCAAGTAGGGGGGACCTCTGGAAACACCATATATTTT. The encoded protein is CASSQVGGTSGNTIYF.

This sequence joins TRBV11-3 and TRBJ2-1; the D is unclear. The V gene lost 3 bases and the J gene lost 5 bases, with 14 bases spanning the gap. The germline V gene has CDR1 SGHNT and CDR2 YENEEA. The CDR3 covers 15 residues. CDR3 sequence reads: CASSFGRAPHNEQFF. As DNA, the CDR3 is TGTGCCAGCAGCTTCGGCCGAGCCCCCCACAATGAGCAGTTCTTC.

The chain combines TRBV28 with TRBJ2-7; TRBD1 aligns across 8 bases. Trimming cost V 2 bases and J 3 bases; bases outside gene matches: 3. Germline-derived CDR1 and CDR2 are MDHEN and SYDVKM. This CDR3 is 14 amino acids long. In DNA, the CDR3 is TGTGCCAGCAGTTTAACAGGGGGGAGCTACGAGCAGTACTTC. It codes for CASSLTGGSYEQYF.

The CDR3 here is CASSPPMGQGTNQPQHF. The CDR3, as DNA: TGTGCCAGCTCACCACCGATGGGACAGGGAACTAATCAGCCCCAGCATTTT. The gene calls are TRBV18 and TRBJ1-5, with TRBD1 matching 9 bases. Germline CDR1 KGHSH, CDR2 LQKENI. The length of the CDR3 is 17 residues. The junction had 7 bases not matched to a gene; V was cut back by 0 bases and J by 4 bases. Combining the CDR3 with reference TRBV18 and TRBJ1-5 gives the whole variable domain NAGVMQNPRHLVRRRGQEARLRCSPMKGHSHVYWYRQLPEEGLKFMVYLQKENIIDESGMPKERFSAEFPKEGPSILRIQQVVRGDSAAYFCASSPPMGQGTNQPQHFGDGTRLSIL.

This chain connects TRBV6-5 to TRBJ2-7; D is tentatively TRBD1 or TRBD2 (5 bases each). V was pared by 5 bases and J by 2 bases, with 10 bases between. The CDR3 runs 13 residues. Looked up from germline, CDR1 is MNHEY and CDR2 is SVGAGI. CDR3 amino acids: CASSNGATYEQYF. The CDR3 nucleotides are TGTGCCAGCAGTAACGGGGCTACCTACGAGCAGTACTTC.

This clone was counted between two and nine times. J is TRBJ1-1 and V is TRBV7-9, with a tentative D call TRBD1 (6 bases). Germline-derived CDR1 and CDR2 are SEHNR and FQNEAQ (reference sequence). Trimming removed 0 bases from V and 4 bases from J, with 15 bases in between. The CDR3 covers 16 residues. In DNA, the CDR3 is TGTGCCAGCAGCTTAGCCCAGACAGGCGTCGGCACTGAAGCTTTCTTT. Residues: CASSLAQTGVGTEAFF. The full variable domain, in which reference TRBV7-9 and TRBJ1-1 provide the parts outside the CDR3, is DTGVSQNPRHKITKRGQNVTFRCDPISEHNRLYWYRQTLGQGPEFLTYFQNEAQLEKSRLLSDRFSAERPKGSFSTLEIQRTEQGDSAMYLCASSLAQTGVGTEAFFGQGTRLTVV.

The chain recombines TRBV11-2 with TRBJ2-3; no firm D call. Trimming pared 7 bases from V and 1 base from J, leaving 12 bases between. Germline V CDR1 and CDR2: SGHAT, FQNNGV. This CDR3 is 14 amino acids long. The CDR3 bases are TGTGCCAGCACTTTTTACACCGGCACAGATACGCAGTATTTT. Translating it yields CASTFYTGTDTQYF.

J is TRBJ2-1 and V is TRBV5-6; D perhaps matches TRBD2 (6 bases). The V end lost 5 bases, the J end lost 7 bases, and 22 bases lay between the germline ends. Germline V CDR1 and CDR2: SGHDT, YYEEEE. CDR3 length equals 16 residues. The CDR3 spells CASRVGQAGSRNEQFF. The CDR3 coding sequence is TGTGCCAGCAGAGTGGGTCAGGCGGGGTCGAGGAATGAGCAGTTCTTC.

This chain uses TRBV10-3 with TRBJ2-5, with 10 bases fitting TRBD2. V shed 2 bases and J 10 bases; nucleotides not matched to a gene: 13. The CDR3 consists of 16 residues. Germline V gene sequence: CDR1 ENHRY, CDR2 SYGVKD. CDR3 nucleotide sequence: TGTGCCATCAGTGAGACCGGGAGCGGGAGGGCCCTTTTCCAGTACTTC. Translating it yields CAISETGSGRALFQYF.

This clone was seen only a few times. CDR3 nucleotide sequence: TGTGCCAGCTCTCCCGACGGATACGAGCAGTACTTC. It is translated as CASSPDGYEQYF. The rearrangement uses TRBV18 and TRBJ2-7, with no clear D. In germline, CDR1 is KGHSH, CDR2 LQKENI. The ends were cut back, 6 bases at V and 4 bases at J, with 10 bases in the middle. CDR3 length: 12 amino acids.

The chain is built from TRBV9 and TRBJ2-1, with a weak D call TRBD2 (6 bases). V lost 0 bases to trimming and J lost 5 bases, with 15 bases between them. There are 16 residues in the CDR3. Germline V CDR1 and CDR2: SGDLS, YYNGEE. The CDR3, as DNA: TGTGCCAGCAGCGTAGGTTTGCAGCGGGCGAACAATGAGCAGTTCTTC. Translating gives CASSVGLQRANNEQFF.

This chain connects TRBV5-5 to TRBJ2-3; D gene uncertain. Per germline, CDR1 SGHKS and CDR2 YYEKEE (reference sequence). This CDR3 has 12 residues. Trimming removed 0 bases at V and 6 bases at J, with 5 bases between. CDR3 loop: CASSLAGDTQYF. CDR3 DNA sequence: TGTGCCAGCAGCTTGGCCGGCGATACGCAGTATTTT.